This T cell receptor (beta chain) was sequenced during a study of technical replicates of blood from a handful of donors. Profiled with immunoSEQ multiplex PCR; TCRdb holds only in-frame clones, not every one. Of some 80,000 clones listed, under 95% are singletons. Trimming shortened V by 9 bases and J by 6 bases, and 24 bases separated the two germline ends. Germline CDR1 reads ENHRY; CDR2 reads SYGVKD. The CDR3 runs 16 residues. Specimen: T cells isolated from PBMCs. The sequence was obtained from a human donor in good health. The chain is built from TRBV10-3 and TRBJ2-4; weak D call: TRBD2 (6 bases). CDR3 loop: CAISAGTVTPVNIQYF. The CDR3 DNA sequence: TGTGCCATTTCTGCGGGGACCGTAACCCCAGTAAACATTCAGTACTTC.